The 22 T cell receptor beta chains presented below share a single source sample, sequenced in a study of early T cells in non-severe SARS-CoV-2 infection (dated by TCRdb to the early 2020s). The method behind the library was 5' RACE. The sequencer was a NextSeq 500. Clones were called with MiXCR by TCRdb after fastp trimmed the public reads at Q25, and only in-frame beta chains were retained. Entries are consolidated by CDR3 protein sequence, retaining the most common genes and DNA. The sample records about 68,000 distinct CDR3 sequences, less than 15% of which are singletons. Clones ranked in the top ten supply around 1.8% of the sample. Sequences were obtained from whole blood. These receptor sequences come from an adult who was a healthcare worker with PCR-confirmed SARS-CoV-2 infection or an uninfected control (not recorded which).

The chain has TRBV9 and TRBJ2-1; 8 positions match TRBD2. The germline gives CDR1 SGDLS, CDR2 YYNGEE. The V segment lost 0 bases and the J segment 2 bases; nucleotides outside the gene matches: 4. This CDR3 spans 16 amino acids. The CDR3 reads CASSVVGTRAYNEQFF. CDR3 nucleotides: TGTGCCAGCAGCGTAGTGGGGACTAGAGCCTACAATGAGCAGTTCTTC.

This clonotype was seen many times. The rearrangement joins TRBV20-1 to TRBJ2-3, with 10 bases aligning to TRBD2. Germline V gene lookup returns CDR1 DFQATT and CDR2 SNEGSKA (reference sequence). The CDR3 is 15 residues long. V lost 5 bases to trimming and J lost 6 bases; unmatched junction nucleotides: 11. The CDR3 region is CSAPPLAGDGDTQYF. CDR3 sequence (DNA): TGCAGTGCTCCCCCCCTAGCGGGGGATGGGGATACGCAGTATTTT.

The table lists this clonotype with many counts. CDR3 amino acids: CASSLVQGYTGELFF. DNA for the CDR3: TGTGCCAGCAGCTTAGTTCAGGGTTACACCGGGGAGCTGTTTTTT. The V call is TRBV7-6, the J call TRBJ2-2; D may be TRBD1 (5 bases). Trimming removed 1 base at V and 3 bases at J, with 9 bases between. CDR3 length: 15 residues. The germline gives CDR1 SGHVS, CDR2 FNYEAQ.

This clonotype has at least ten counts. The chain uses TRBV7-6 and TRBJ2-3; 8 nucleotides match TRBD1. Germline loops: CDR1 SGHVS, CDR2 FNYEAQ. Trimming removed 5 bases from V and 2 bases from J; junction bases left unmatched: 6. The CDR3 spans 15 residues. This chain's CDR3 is CASSPGQGHTDTQYF. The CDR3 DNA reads TGTGCCAGCAGCCCCGGACAGGGTCACACAGATACGCAGTATTTT.

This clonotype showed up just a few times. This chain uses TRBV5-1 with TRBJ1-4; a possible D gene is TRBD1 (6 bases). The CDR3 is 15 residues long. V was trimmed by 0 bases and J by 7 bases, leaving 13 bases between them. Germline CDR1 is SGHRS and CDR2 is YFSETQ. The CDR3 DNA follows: TGCGCCAGCAGCTTGGCCAGGGGATCAGGTGAAAAACTGTTTTTT. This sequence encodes CASSLARGSGEKLFF.

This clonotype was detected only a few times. This CDR3 reads CASSLVGNEKLFF. CDR3 DNA: TGTGCCAGCAGCTTGGTGGGTAATGAAAAACTGTTTTTT. V gene TRBV5-5 combines with J gene TRBJ1-4, with D unclear. The CDR3 has 13 residues. Trimming removed 0 bases from V and 4 bases from J, with 4 bases in between. Germline V gene lookup returns CDR1 SGHKS and CDR2 YYEKEE (reference sequence).

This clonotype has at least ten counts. DNA for the CDR3: TGCGCCAGCAGCAGCGCCGGGGCCGCCGGAAACATTCAGTACTTC. Translation: CASSSAGAAGNIQYF. The rearrangement links TRBV5-1 to TRBJ2-4; the D gene could be TRBD1 or TRBD2 (5 bases each). Trimming left V 4 bases short and J 6 bases short, with 17 bases between. CDR3 length: 15 residues. Germline values: CDR1 SGHRS, CDR2 YFSETQ.

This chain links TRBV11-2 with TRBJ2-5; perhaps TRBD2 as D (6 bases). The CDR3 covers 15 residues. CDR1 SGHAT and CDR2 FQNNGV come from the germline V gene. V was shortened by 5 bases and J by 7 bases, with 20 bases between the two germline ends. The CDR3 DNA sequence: TGTGCCAGCAGCCCTCTGACTAGACTGGCGGCGACCCAGTACTTC. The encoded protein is CASSPLTRLAATQYF.

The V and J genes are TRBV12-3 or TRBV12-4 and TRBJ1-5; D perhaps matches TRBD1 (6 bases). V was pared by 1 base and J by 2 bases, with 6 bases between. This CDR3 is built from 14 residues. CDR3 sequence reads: CASSLEGGNQPQHF. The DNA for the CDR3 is TGTGCCAGCAGTTTAGAGGGGGGCAATCAGCCCCAGCATTTT.

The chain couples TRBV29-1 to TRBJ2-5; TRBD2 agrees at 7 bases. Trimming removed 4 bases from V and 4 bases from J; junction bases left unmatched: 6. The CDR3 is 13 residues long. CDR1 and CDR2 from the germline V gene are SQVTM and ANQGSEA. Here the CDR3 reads CSVAGGIRETQYF. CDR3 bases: TGCAGCGTTGCGGGGGGTATACGAGAGACCCAGTACTTC. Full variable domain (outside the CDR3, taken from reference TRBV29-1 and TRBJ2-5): SAVISQKPSRDICQRGTSLTIQCQVDSQVTMMFWYRQQPGQSLTLIATANQGSEATYESGFVIDKFPISRPNLTFSTLTVSNMSPEDSSIYLCSVAGGIRETQYFGPGTRLLVL.

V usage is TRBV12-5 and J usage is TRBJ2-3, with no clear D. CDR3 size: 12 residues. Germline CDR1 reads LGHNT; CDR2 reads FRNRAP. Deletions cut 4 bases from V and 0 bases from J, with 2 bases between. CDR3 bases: TGTGCTAGTGGTTCTAGCACAGATACGCAGTATTTT. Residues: CASGSSTDTQYF. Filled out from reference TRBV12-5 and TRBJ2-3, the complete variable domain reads DARVTQTPRHKVTEMGQEVTMRCQPILGHNTVFWYRQTMMQGLELLAYFRNRAPLDDSGMPKDRFSAEMPDATLATLKIQPSEPRDSAVYFCASGSSTDTQYFGPGTRLTVL.

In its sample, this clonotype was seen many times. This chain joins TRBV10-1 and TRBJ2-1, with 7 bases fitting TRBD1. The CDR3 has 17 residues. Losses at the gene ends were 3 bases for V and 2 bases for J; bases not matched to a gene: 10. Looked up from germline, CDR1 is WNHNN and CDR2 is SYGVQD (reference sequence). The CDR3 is CASSDPTGKGTYNEQFF. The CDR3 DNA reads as TGCGCCAGCAGTGACCCGACAGGGAAAGGGACCTACAATGAGCAGTTCTTC.

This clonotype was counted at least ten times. The DNA of the CDR3 is TGTGCCAGCAGCGTTGATCCGGGACTAGCGGTTGGGGATACGCAGTATTTT. This encodes CASSVDPGLAVGDTQYF. This chain connects TRBV9 to TRBJ2-3, with 11 bases lining up with TRBD2. CDR3 size: 17 residues. Germline loops: CDR1 SGDLS, CDR2 YYNGEE. V lost 2 bases, J lost 6 bases, and 11 bases stayed unmatched. Full variable domain (rest looked up from reference TRBV9 and TRBJ2-3): DSGVTQTPKHLITATGQRVTLRCSPRSGDLSVYWYQQSLDQGLQFLIQYYNGEERAKGNILERFSAQQFPDLHSELNLSSLELGDSALYFCASSVDPGLAVGDTQYFGPGTRLTVL.

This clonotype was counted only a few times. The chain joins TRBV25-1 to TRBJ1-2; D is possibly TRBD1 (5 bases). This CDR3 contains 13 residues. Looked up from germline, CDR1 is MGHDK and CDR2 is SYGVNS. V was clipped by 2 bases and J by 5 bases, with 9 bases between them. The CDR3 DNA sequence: TGTGCCAGCAGTGAACTGACAGCTTATGGCTACACCTTC. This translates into CASSELTAYGYTF.

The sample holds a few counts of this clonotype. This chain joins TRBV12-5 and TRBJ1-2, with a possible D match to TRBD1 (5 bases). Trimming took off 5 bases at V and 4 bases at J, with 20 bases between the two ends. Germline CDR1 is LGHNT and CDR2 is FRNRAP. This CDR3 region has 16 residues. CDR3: CASGLFRTRATYGYTF. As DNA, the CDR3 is TGTGCTAGTGGTCTCTTCCGGACAAGAGCGACCTATGGCTACACCTTC.

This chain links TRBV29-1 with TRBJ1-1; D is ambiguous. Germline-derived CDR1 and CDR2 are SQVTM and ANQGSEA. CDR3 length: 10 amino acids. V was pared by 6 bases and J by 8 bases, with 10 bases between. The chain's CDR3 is CSVGTAEAFF. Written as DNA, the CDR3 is TGCAGCGTGGGCACCGCCGAAGCTTTCTTT.

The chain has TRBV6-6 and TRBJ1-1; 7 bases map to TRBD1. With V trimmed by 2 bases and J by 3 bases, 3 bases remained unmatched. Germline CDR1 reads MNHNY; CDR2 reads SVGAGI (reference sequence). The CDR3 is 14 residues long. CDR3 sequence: CASSYITGDTEAFF. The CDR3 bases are TGTGCCAGCAGTTACATTACAGGGGACACTGAAGCTTTCTTT.

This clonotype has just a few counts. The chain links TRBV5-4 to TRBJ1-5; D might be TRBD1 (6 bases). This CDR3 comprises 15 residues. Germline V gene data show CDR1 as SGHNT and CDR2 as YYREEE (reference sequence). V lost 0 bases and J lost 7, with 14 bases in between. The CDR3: CASSLAPGAEQPQHF. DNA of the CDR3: TGTGCCAGCAGCTTGGCCCCGGGGGCTGAACAGCCCCAGCATTTT.

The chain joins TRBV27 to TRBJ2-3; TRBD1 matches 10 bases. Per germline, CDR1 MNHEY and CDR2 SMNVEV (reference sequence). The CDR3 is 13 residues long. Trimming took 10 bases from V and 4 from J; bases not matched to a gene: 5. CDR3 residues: CAIGQGGSDTQYF. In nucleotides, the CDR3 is TGTGCCATCGGACAGGGGGGTTCAGATACGCAGTATTTT.

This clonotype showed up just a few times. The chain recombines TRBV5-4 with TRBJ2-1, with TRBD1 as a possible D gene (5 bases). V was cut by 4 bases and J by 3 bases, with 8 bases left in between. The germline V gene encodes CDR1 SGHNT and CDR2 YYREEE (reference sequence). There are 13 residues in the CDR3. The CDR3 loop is CASSLTGYNEQFF. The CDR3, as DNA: TGTGCCAGCAGCCTCACAGGCTACAATGAGCAGTTCTTC.

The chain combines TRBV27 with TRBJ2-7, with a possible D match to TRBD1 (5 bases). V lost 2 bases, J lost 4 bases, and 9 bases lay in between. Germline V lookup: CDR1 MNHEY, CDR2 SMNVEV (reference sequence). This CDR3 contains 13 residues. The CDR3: CASSLDSRYEQYF. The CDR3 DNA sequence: TGTGCCAGCAGTTTAGACAGCCGTTACGAGCAGTACTTC.

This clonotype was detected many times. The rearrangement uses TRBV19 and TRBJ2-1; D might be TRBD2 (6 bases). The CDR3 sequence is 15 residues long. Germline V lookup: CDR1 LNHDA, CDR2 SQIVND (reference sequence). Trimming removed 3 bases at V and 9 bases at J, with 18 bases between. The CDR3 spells CASSMGRSGRAEQFF. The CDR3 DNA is TGTGCCAGTAGTATGGGGAGGTCCGGCCGCGCTGAGCAGTTCTTC.